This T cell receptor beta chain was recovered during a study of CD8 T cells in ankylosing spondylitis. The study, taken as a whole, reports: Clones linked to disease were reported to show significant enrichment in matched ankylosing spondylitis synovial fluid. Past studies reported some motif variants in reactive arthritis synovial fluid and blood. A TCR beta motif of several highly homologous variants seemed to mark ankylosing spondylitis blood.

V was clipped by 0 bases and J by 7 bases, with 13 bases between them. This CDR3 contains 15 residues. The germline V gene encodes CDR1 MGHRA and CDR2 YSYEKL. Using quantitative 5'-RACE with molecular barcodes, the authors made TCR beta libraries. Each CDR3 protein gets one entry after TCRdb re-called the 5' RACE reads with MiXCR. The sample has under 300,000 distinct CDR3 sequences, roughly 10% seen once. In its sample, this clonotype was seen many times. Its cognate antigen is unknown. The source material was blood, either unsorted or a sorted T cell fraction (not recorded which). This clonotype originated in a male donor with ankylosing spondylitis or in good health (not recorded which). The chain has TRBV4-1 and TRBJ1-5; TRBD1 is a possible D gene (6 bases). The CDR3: CASSQEGAGDQPQHF. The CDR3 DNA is TGCGCCAGCAGCCAAGAGGGGGCTGGGGACCAGCCCCAGCATTTT.